A selection of T cell receptor beta chains follows, all from one sample in a study of blood T cell repertoires in COVID-19. The table came from immunoSEQ multiplex PCR; TCRdb's copy has only in-frame clones and leaves some out. The table records some 250,000 clones, 87% of them present only once. Source material: peripheral blood. The receptors were sampled from a man aged 55 to 70 who had recovered from COVID-19. The conserved cysteine and the conserved F or W are not part of the CDR3 here.

ASLPGGCYNEQF	TRBV21-1
ASSSLQAQETQY	TRBV27
ASSYSGDKVGYT	TRBV3-1/TRBV3-2
ASSLRGWGSTQY	TRBV10-2
ASSSGGIGQPQH	TRBV5-1
ASRVDRPIEGYT	TRBV2
SVKIGGNQPQH	TRBV29-1
ASSPQGQVSYNEQF	TRBV18
ASSQRPSGGASTDTQY	TRBV5-1
ASQREGRSAYGYT	TRBV2
ASSLDRSYGYT	TRBV5-1
ASSYSIGTSYNEQF	TRBV6-5
ASSRGTDQPQH	TRBV18
ASSLGVGETDTQY	TRBV11-3
ASSPASGSGLKGDTQY	TRBV18
ASSLSAEDQPQH	TRBV11-2
ASSHFQRYEQY	TRBV3-1/TRBV3-2
SVQGQLNTEAF	TRBV29-1
ASSPQIMNSPLH	TRBV7-9
ASSLGLAGAADTQY	TRBV7-9
ASSLARQDNSPLH	TRBV5-4
ASSYSQGAYEQY	TRBV6-6
ASSLNPQGSHEQY	TRBV11-3
ASSPLTGANEKLF	TRBV18
ASSFGQVSTDTQY	TRBV6-2/TRBV6-3
ASNGLAGPYSDTQY	TRBV19
ATSKGQGVGTEAF	TRBV15
ASSSTGGLRGTPTDTQY	TRBV6-2/TRBV6-3
ASSESGLAAGELF	TRBV6-1
ASTEGTGSYT	TRBV2
AWSVGAGQPQH	TRBV30
AWSPRENEAF	TRBV30
ASSYSGRGNTEAF	TRBV6-5
ASSYFGSGGTDTQY	TRBV6-5
ASNRQDSPLH	TRBV6-5
ASSFTGRGEAF	TRBV5-1
ASSLPAGGEF	TRBV7-2
ASSEINPDYNEQF	TRBV6-1
ASSGGQLNEKLF	TRBV19
ASSPRGRGDNQPQH	TRBV28
ASSLGPRRGNGELF	TRBV5-4
ARPPGLRWNTGELF	TRBV2
ASSLGQTGRETQY	TRBV7-9
ATSSAAASQETQY	TRBV24-1
SASGGGHQPQH	TRBV20-1
ASRQAVFNEQF	TRBV6-5
ASSLMGARAGELF	TRBV25-1
ASSYSGGTAAYEQY	TRBV6-5
ASKRAGGNSPLH	TRBV6-5
ASGPRGGTEAF	TRBV12-5
ASSSGGGLTEAF	TRBV6-5
AISEATGDTDTQY	TRBV10-3